The 10 T cell receptor beta chains below all came from one sample that was sequenced in a study of T cells in women clearing cervical HPV infection. Sequenced by immunoSEQ multiplex PCR; TCRdb stores in-frame clones only, minus some. The sample has 20,000 to 30,000 clones; the top ten hold under 6.5%. The sequenced material came from blood buffy coat. The receptors come from a woman aged 18-69 years with a cervical HPV16 infection that either progressed to CIN3+ or cleared (not recorded which).

Remarks on this clone: The missing CDR3 end, 3 residues past where the read stops, is filled in from the germline J gene. The chain couples TRBV13 to TRBJ2-5, with 12 bases identical to TRBD2. Germline assignment: CDR1 PRHDT and CDR2 FYEKMQ (reference sequence). This CDR3 is built from 19 residues. The V segment lost 0 bases and the J segment 2 bases; nucleotides outside the gene matches: 10. This CDR3 reads CASSLGGRRLAGAQETQYF. The sequenced part of the CDR3 DNA is TGTGCCAGCAGCTTAGGCGGTAGGAGACTAGCGGGAGCTCAAGAGACC. The entire variable domain, with the rest obtained from reference TRBV13 and TRBJ2-5, is as follows: AAGVIQSPRHLIKEKRETATLKCYPIPRHDTVYWYQQGPGQDPQFLISFYEKMQSDKGSIPDRFSAQQFSDYHSELNMSSLELGDSALYFCASSLGGRRLAGAQETQYFGPGTRLLVL.

About this clone: The read ends 3 residues early relative to the CDR3; the germline J gene fills the gap. The J gene is TRBJ1-2, the V gene TRBV18, with a tentative D call TRBD1 (6 bases). V was clipped by 0 bases and J by 2 bases, with 10 bases between them. The germline CDR1 and CDR2 sequences are KGHSH and LQKENI. The CDR3 is made up of 15 amino acids. CDR3 residues: CASSPPNGQNYGYTF. CDR3 DNA, as far as it was read: TGTGCCAGCTCACCACCGAACGGACAGAACTATGGC.

On this clone: The read terminates 3 residues before the CDR3 end, so the remaining end is supplied by the germline J gene. This chain joins TRBV19 and TRBJ2-5; 7 bases are shared with TRBD2. Germline CDR1 is LNHDA and CDR2 is SQIVND (reference sequence). The CDR3 loop spans 16 amino acids. The junction had 10 bases not matched to a gene; V was cut back by 1 base and J by 5 bases. The CDR3 loop reads CASSIGGAGSQETQYF. CDR3 DNA (partial): TGTGCCAGTAGTATAGGAGGAGCGGGGAGTCAGGAGACC.

The sequenced CDR3 bases are TGCAGTGCTGGACAACCCGGGACTCTTCGTGGCACCGGGGAG. Translating it yields CSAGQPGTLRGTGE. The CDR3, in full, reads CSAGQPGTLRGTGELFF. This chain connects TRBV20-1 to TRBJ2-2; possible D gene TRBD2, 6 bases. The read is 3 residues too short to cover the CDR3 end, so that end is filled in from the germline J gene. Germline assignment: CDR1 DFQATT and CDR2 SNEGSKA (reference sequence). The CDR3 totals 17 residues. With 5 bases removed from V and 4 bases from J, the gap between germline ends came to 23 bases.

In regard to this clone: The missing CDR3 end, 3 residues past where the read stops, is filled in from the germline J gene. The chain uses TRBV5-1 and TRBJ2-2; 8 bases fit TRBD1. Germline V gives CDR1 SGHRS, CDR2 YFSETQ. The CDR3 is 16 residues long. Trimming removed 6 bases from V and 2 bases from J; junction bases left unmatched: 9. The part of the CDR3 DNA that was read is TGCGCCAGCAAGCGAGATCCAGGGGGCAACACCGGGGAG. This translates into CASKRDPGGNTGE. The entire CDR3 protein reads CASKRDPGGNTGELFF.

The CDR3 bases that were read are TGTGCCAGCAGCCCAGGGGGAAATCAGCCC. Its translation: CASSPGGNQP. The entire CDR3 reads CASSPGGNQPQHF. This chain joins TRBV7-7 and TRBJ1-5; TRBD1 matches at 7 bases. Read data end 3 residues before the CDR3 end; the end is taken from the germline J gene. This CDR3 comprises 13 residues. J gave up 4 bases and V 5 bases, and 2 bases lay outside the gene matches. Germline-derived CDR1 and CDR2 are SSHAT and FNYEAQ (reference sequence). The whole variable domain, filled in from reference TRBV7-7 and TRBJ1-5, reads GAGVSQSPRYKVTKRGQDVTLRCDPISSHATLYWYQQALGQGPEFLTYFNYEAQPDKSGLPSDRFSAERPEGSISTLTIQRTEQRDSAMYRCASSPGGNQPQHFGDGTRLSIL.

On this clone: The CDR3 goes on 3 residues after the read ends, and that part is filled in from the germline J gene. The chain combines TRBV19 with TRBJ1-1; 12 positions agree with TRBD1. The germline gives CDR1 LNHDA, CDR2 SQIVND (reference sequence). This CDR3 comprises 13 residues. The CDR3 DNA, read in part, is TGTGCCAGTATTTCCCTGGGACAGGGGGCT. Protein: CASISLGQGA. The entire CDR3 sequence reads CASISLGQGAAFF.

Worth noting for this clone: The sequenced fragment ends 3 residues before the CDR3 boundary, so the rest is inferred from the germline J gene. The chain uses TRBV7-2 and TRBJ2-3, with D perhaps given as TRBD1 or TRBD2 (6 bases each). CDR3 length: 15 residues. CDR1 and CDR2 (germline): SGHTA, FQGNSA. The DNA read from the CDR3 is TGTGCCAGCAGCTTGGAGGGGACACTTGAAGAGACG. Translation gives CASSLEGTLEET. The whole CDR3 is CASSLEGTLEETQYF.

Points on this clone: From the germline J gene comes the end of the CDR3, since the read stops 3 residues before it. The chain carries TRBV19 and TRBJ2-1, with 7 positions matching TRBD2. Looked up from germline, CDR1 is LNHDA and CDR2 is SQIVND (reference sequence). The CDR3 has 14 amino acids. V lost 3 bases and J lost 6; bases outside the gene matches: 5. The CDR3 region is CASSIGGSVNEQFF. CDR3 bases read: TGTGCCAGTAGTATCGGCGGGAGTGTCAATGAG.

A note on this clone: The read halts 3 residues ahead of the CDR3 end, with the missing end drawn from the germline J gene. The chain uses TRBV6-2 or TRBV6-3 and TRBJ1-2; D not certain. Germline CDR1 is MNHEY and CDR2 is SVGEGT. This CDR3 contains 13 residues. The CDR3 here is CATFRTDLYDYTF. Incomplete CDR3 DNA: TGTGCCACTTTCCGGACTGACCTCTACGAC.